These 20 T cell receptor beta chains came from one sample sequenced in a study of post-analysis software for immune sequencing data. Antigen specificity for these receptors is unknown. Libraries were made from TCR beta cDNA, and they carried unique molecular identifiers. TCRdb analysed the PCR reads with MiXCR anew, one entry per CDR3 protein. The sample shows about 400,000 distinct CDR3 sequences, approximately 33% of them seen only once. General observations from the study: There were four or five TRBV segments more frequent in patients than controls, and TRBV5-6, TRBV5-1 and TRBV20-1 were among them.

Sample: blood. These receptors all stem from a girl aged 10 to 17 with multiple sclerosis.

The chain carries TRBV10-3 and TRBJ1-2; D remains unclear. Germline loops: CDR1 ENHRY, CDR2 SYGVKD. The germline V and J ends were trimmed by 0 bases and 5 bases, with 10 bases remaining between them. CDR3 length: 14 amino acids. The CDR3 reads CAISESAGDYGYTF. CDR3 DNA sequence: TGTGCCATCAGTGAGTCGGCCGGGGATTATGGCTACACCTTC.

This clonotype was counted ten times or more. The CDR3 region is CSTGTGGNEQFF. CDR3 coding DNA: TGCAGCACCGGGACAGGGGGTAATGAGCAGTTCTTC. V gene TRBV29-1 combines with J gene TRBJ2-1, with 11 positions matching TRBD1. The J segment lost 7 bases and the V segment lost 8 bases, leaving 4 bases of the junction unmatched. Germline CDR1 and CDR2: SQVTM and ANQGSEA. The CDR3 extends over 12 amino acids.

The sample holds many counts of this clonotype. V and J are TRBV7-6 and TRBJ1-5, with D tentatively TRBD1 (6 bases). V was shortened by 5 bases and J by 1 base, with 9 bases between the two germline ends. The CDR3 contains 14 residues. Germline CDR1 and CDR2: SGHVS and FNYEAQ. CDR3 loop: CASSLQGSNQPQHF. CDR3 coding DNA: TGTGCCAGCAGCCTACAGGGAAGCAATCAGCCCCAGCATTTT.

The CDR3 protein is CASRIQGWTEAFF. CDR3 nucleotides: TGTGCCAGCAGGATACAGGGTTGGACTGAAGCTTTCTTT. The rearrangement joins TRBV28 to TRBJ1-1, with D maybe TRBD1 (6 bases). The CDR3 has 13 residues. Germline values: CDR1 MDHEN, CDR2 SYDVKM. Trimming removed 6 bases at V and 5 bases at J, with 13 bases between.

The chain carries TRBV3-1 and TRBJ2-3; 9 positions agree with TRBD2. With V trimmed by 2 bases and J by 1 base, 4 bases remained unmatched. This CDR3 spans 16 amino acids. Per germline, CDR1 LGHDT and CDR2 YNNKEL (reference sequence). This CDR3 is CASSQSQRGGTDTQYF. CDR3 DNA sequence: TGTGCCAGCAGCCAATCCCAGCGGGGGGGCACAGATACGCAGTATTTT.

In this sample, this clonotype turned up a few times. CDR3 DNA: TGTGCTAGTGGTTTTGGAGGGTGGCAGCCCCAGCATTTT. This codes for CASGFGGWQPQHF. V and J are TRBV12-5 and TRBJ1-5, with unresolved D. V was clipped by 3 bases and J by 7 bases, with 10 bases between them. This CDR3 comprises 13 residues. Germline V gives CDR1 LGHNT, CDR2 FRNRAP. Based on the CDR3 plus reference TRBV12-5 and TRBJ1-5, the full variable domain is DARVTQTPRHKVTEMGQEVTMRCQPILGHNTVFWYRQTMMQGLELLAYFRNRAPLDDSGMPKDRFSAEMPDATLATLKIQPSEPRDSAVYFCASGFGGWQPQHFGDGTRLSIL.

CDR3 residues: CASSLMGTSGITDTQYF. Written as DNA, the CDR3 is TGTGCCAGCAGCTTAATGGGGACTAGCGGGATCACAGATACGCAGTATTTT. The rearrangement links TRBV13 to TRBJ2-3, with 13 nucleotides matching TRBD2. The ends lost 2 bases at V and 2 bases at J; junction bases unmatched: 4. The CDR3 sequence is 17 residues long. Germline V gene data show CDR1 as PRHDT and CDR2 as FYEKMQ (reference sequence).

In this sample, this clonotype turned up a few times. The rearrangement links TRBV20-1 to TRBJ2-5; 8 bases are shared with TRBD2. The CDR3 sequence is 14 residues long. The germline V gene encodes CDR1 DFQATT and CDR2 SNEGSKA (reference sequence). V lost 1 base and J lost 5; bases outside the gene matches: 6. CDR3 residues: CSARGGTREETQYF. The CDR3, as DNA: TGCAGTGCTAGAGGAGGGACTAGGGAGGAGACCCAGTACTTC.

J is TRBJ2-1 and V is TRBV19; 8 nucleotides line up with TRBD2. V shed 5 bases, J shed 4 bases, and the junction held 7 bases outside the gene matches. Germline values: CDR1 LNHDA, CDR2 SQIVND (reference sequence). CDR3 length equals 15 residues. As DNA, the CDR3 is TGTGCCAGTAGTCCCTCTACGGGGGGGTACAATGAGCAGTTCTTC. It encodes CASSPSTGGYNEQFF.

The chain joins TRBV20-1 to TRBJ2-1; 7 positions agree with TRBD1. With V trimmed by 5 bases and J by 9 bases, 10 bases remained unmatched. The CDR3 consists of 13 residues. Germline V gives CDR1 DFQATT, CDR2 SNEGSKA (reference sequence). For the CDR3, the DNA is TGCAGTGCTTACGAAGCACAGGGGTTTGAGCAGTTCTTC. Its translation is CSAYEAQGFEQFF.

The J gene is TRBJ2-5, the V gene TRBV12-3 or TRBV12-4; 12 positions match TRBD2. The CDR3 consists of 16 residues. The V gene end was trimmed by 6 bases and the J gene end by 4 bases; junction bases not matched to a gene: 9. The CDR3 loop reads CASSPDGLAGRETQYF. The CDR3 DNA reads TGTGCCAGCAGCCCTGATGGACTAGCGGGGAGAGAGACCCAGTACTTC.

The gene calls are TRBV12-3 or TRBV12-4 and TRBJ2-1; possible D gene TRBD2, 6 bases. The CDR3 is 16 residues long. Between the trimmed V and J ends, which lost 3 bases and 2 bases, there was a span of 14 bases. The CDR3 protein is CASSFNRLDPYNEQFF. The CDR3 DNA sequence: TGTGCCAGCAGTTTTAATCGACTAGATCCCTACAATGAGCAGTTCTTC.

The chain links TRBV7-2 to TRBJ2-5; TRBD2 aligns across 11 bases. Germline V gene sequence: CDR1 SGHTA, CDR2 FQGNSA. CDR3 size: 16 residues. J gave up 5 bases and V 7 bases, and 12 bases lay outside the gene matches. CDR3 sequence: CASKAGLAGGPETQYF. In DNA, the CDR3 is TGTGCCAGCAAGGCCGGGCTAGCGGGGGGTCCGGAGACCCAGTACTTC. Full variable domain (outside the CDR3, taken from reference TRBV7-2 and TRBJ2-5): GAGVSQSPSNKVTEKGKDVELRCDPISGHTALYWYRQSLGQGLEFLIYFQGNSAPDKSGLPSDRFSAERTGGSVSTLTIQRTQQEDSAVYLCASKAGLAGGPETQYFGPGTRLLVL.

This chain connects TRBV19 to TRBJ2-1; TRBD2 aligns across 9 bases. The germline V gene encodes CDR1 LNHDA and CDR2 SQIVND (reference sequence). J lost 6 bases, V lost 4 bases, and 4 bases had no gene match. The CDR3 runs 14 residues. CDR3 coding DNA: TGTGCCAGTAGTACTGTAGCGGGGGTCAATGAGCAGTTCTTC. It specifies CASSTVAGVNEQFF.

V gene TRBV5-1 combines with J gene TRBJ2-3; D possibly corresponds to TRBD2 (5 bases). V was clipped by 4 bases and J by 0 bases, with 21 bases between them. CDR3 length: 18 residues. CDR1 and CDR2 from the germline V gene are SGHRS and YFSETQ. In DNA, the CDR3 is TGCGCCAGCAGCGGAGGAGGAGGCGGCACGTCTAGCACAGATACGCAGTATTTT. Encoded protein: CASSGGGGGTSSTDTQYF.

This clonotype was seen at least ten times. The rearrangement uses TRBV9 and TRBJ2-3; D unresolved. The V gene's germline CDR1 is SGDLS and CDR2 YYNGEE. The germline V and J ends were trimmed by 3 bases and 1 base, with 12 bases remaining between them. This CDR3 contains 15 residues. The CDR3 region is CASSGDASRTDTQYF. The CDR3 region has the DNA TGTGCCAGCAGCGGAGACGCGTCTCGCACAGATACGCAGTATTTT. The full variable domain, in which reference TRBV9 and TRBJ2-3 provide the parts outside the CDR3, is DSGVTQTPKHLITATGQRVTLRCSPRSGDLSVYWYQQSLDQGLQFLIQYYNGEERAKGNILERFSAQQFPDLHSELNLSSLELGDSALYFCASSGDASRTDTQYFGPGTRLTVL.

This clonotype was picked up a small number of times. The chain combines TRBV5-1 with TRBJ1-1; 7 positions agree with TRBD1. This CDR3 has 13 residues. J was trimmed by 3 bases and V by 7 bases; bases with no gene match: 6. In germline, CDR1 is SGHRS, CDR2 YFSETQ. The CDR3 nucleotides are TGCGCCAGCGCCCCTACAGGGGACACTGAAGCTTTCTTT. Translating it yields CASAPTGDTEAFF.

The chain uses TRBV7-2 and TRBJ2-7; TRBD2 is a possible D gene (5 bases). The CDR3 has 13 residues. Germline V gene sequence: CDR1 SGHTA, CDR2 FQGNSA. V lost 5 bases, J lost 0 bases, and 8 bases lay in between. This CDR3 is CASSRDLSYEQYF. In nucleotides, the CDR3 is TGTGCCAGCAGCCGGGATCTCTCCTACGAGCAGTACTTC.

Here the CDR3 DNA reads TGTGCCAGCAGCCTCACGGGACAGTCCGGCGCTGAAGCTTTCTTT. It yields the protein CASSLTGQSGAEAFF. The rearrangement joins TRBV27 to TRBJ1-1; TRBD1 aligns across 7 bases. Germline V gene data show CDR1 as MNHEY and CDR2 as SMNVEV (reference sequence). J gave up 6 bases and V 6 bases, and 13 bases lay outside the gene matches. There are 15 residues in the CDR3.

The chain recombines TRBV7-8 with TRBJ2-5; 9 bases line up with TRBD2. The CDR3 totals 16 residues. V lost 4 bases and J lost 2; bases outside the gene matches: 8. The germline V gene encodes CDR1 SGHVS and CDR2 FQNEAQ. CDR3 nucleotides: TGTGCCAGCAGCTCCTGGGACCTAGCGGGGCAAGAGACCCAGTACTTC. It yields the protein CASSSWDLAGQETQYF. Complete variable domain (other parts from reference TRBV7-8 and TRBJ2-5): GAGVSQSPRYKVAKRGQDVALRCDPISGHVSLFWYQQALGQGPEFLTYFQNEAQLDKSGLPSDRFFAERPEGSVSTLKIQRTQQEDSAVYLCASSSWDLAGQETQYFGPGTRLLVL.